Here is one T cell receptor (beta chain) with its context. The antigen is undetermined. PCR employed 60 Vbeta and 13 Jbeta primers. The method was immunoSEQ multiplex PCR; TCRdb's version includes in-frame clones alone and lacks a portion of them. The sample comprises about 140,000 clones, around three fifths of which are singletons, and less than 2.5% rests with the top ten. The data are from a study of cytomegalovirus exposure and HLA in healthy donors. Study outcomes and limitations: With DRB1 most and HLA-C fewest, TCR association rates differed between HLA loci in a later analysis.

Trimming stripped 3 bases from V and 0 bases from J, with 8 bases between. The germline gives CDR1 SGHAT, CDR2 FQNNGV. The CDR3 sequence is 15 residues long. The sequence was collected from a woman between 40 and 55 years old in good health and CMV-seronegative. The chain recombines TRBV11-2 with TRBJ2-2; D perhaps matches TRBD2 (6 bases). The sequencing input was PBMCs. CDR3 bases: TGTGCCAGCAGCTTGGGAGGTTCGAACACCGGGGAGCTGTTTTTT. It encodes CASSLGGSNTGELFF. The full variable domain, in which reference TRBV11-2 and TRBJ2-2 provide the parts outside the CDR3, is EAGVAQSPRYKIIEKRQSVAFWCNPISGHATLYWYQQILGQGPKLLIQFQNNGVVDDSQLPKDRFSAERLKGVDSTLKIQPAKLEDSAVYLCASSLGGSNTGELFFGEGSRLTVL.